The 8 T cell receptor beta chains below come from one sample, sequenced in a study of shared clonotypes between healthy human individuals. Profiled with immunoSEQ multiplex PCR; TCRdb holds only in-frame clones, not every one. The table shows roughly 2,300,000 clones, with around 92% occurring only once. The sample taken for sequencing was naive CD4+ T cells from PBMCs. Specified subset: CD45RA+ positively selected. These receptor sequences come from a young man in good health. Some clones in this sample may be carry-over from other donors' samples.

The chain combines TRBV30 with TRBJ1-5; 7 bases agree with TRBD1. The ends lost 1 base at V and 6 bases at J; junction bases unmatched: 9. Germline CDR1 GTSNPN, CDR2 SVGIG (reference sequence). This CDR3 is 15 amino acids long. The CDR3 here is CAWSAGTASRQPQHF. The CDR3 DNA follows: TGTGCCTGGAGTGCCGGGACAGCCTCGCGTCAGCCCCAGCATTTT.

This clone was counted a single time. The rearrangement links TRBV5-6 to TRBJ2-6; D unclear. V was trimmed by 0 bases and J by 0 bases, leaving 7 bases between them. The CDR3 is 16 residues long. Germline CDR1 reads SGHDT; CDR2 reads YYEEEE. In DNA form, the CDR3 reads TGTGCCAGCAGCTTGGTGGCAGCCTCTGGGGCCAACGTCCTGACTTTC. Residues: CASSLVAASGANVLTF.

The J gene is TRBJ1-2, the V gene TRBV7-2; D is uncertain. Germline V lookup: CDR1 SGHTA, CDR2 FQGNSA. V lost 5 bases and J 2 bases, leaving 15 bases between the germline ends. The CDR3 loop spans 15 amino acids. The CDR3 sequence is CASSQGGLGNYGYTF. CDR3 nucleotides: TGTGCCAGCAGCCAAGGAGGGTTGGGGAACTATGGCTACACCTTC. The variable domain in full, with the rest retrieved from reference TRBV7-2 and TRBJ1-2, is GAGVSQSPSNKVTEKGKDVELRCDPISGHTALYWYRQSLGQGLEFLIYFQGNSAPDKSGLPSDRFSAERTGGSVSTLTIQRTQQEDSAVYLCASSQGGLGNYGYTFGSGTRLTVV.

This chain links TRBV6-5 with TRBJ2-3; D not certain. The length of the CDR3 is 13 residues. V shed 9 bases and J shed 9 bases, with 19 bases lying between them. The V gene's germline CDR1 is MNHEY and CDR2 SVGAGI. DNA for the CDR3: TGTGCCAGTCGCACCCTAGGTGGTAGAACGCAGTATTTT. Its protein is CASRTLGGRTQYF.

J is TRBJ2-2 and V is TRBV7-7; no clear D. The length of the CDR3 is 13 residues. Per germline, CDR1 SSHAT and CDR2 FNYEAQ (reference sequence). V was clipped by 1 base and J by 11 bases, with 11 bases between them. CDR3 in DNA: TGTGCCAGCAGCTTAGGGGTACAGCAAGAGCTGTTTTTT. Encoded protein: CASSLGVQQELFF.

The V call is TRBV5-4, the J call TRBJ2-5; 7 nucleotides line up with TRBD1. The J segment lost 6 bases and the V segment lost 4 bases, leaving 9 bases of the junction unmatched. This CDR3 spans 14 amino acids. Germline CDR1 is SGHNT and CDR2 is YYREEE (reference sequence). CDR3 in amino acids: CASSPDRAMQTQYF. DNA for the CDR3: TGTGCCAGCAGCCCTGACAGGGCAATGCAGACCCAGTACTTC.

The V call is TRBV7-9, the J call TRBJ2-3, with D uncertain. Trimming took off 3 bases at V and 1 base at J, with 14 bases between the two ends. Germline V gene lookup returns CDR1 SEHNR and CDR2 FQNEAQ (reference sequence). This CDR3 contains 16 residues. Written as DNA, the CDR3 is TGTGCCAGCAGCTTTCTTACCGGGCAGGGCACAGATACGCAGTATTTT. It yields the protein CASSFLTGQGTDTQYF. The variable domain in full, with the rest retrieved from reference TRBV7-9 and TRBJ2-3, is DTGVSQNPRHKITKRGQNVTFRCDPISEHNRLYWYRQTLGQGPEFLTYFQNEAQLEKSRLLSDRFSAERPKGSFSTLEIQRTEQGDSAMYLCASSFLTGQGTDTQYFGPGTRLTVL.

This clone appeared once. This rearrangement joins TRBV28 to TRBJ1-2; the match to TRBD1 covers 7 bases. Trimming at V came to 6 bases and at J to 0 bases, leaving 7 bases not matched to a gene. CDR1 is MDHEN, CDR2 SYDVKM, per germline. CDR3 length: 15 residues. DNA of the CDR3: TGTGCCAGCAGCCCTGGACAGGTTTCTAACTATGGCTACACCTTC. This translates into CASSPGQVSNYGYTF.